These 8 T cell receptor beta chains came from one sample sequenced in a study of metastatic and nonmetastatic thyroid tumors. No treatment of any kind had been given to any patient before thyroid surgery. TCRdb re-processed the PCR reads through MiXCR. The sample yields about 39,000 clones, about 19% seen once. Source material: tumor tissue. Source of these receptors: a female donor with papillary thyroid cancer or a benign thyroid nodule (not recorded which). Some clones in this sample may be carry-over from other donors' samples.

This clone was seen ten or more times. The chain couples TRBV19 to TRBJ2-1; 7 nucleotides line up with TRBD1. The V gene end was trimmed by 3 bases and the J gene end by 7 bases; junction bases not matched to a gene: 0. CDR1 is LNHDA and CDR2 is SQIVND in the germline V gene (reference sequence). The CDR3 is 12 amino acids. In nucleotides, the CDR3 is TGTGCCAGTAGTATGACAGGGAATGAGCAGTTCTTC. Its translation: CASSMTGNEQFF.

This clone was counted many times. V and J are TRBV6-2 or TRBV6-3 and TRBJ2-7, with a tentative D call TRBD1 (5 bases). There are 12 residues in the CDR3. Trimming removed 7 bases at V and 5 bases at J, with 12 bases between. Germline V gives CDR1 MNHEY, CDR2 SVGEGT. The CDR3 loop reads CASTRGLNEQYF. CDR3 bases: TGTGCCAGCACAAGGGGTCTCAACGAGCAGTACTTC.

This clone showed up many times. The chain couples TRBV29-1 to TRBJ2-1, with 10 bases identical to TRBD2. Losses at the gene ends were 6 bases for V and 6 bases for J; bases not matched to a gene: 8. The CDR3 runs to 14 residues. The germline V gene encodes CDR1 SQVTM and CDR2 ANQGSEA. CDR3 in DNA: TGCAGCGTGGATAGCGGGAGGAAACGCAATGAGCAGTTCTTC. It encodes CSVDSGRKRNEQFF.

This clone was seen repeatedly, ten times or more. The chain uses TRBV28 and TRBJ2-1, with 8 bases that match TRBD1. Per germline, CDR1 MDHEN and CDR2 SYDVKM. The V and J ends lost 2 bases and 4 bases, in that order; junction bases with no gene match: 4. The CDR3 runs 15 residues. The DNA for the CDR3 is TGTGCCAGCAGTTTAACAGGGGGTTATTACAATGAGCAGTTCTTC. This sequence encodes CASSLTGGYYNEQFF.

This clone has a handful of counts. J is TRBJ2-2 and V is TRBV6-1; maybe TRBD2 (6 bases). The CDR3 has 14 residues. Trimming shortened V by 2 bases and J by 6 bases, and 10 bases separated the two germline ends. Germline values: CDR1 MNHNS, CDR2 SASEGT. CDR3 sequence: CASSESGEAGELFF. The CDR3, as DNA: TGTGCCAGCAGTGAATCGGGGGAAGCCGGGGAGCTGTTTTTT.

This clone was seen repeatedly, ten times or more. The gene calls are TRBV6-5 and TRBJ2-7, with TRBD1 as a possible D gene (5 bases). V dropped 0 bases and J dropped 4 bases, with 19 bases sitting between them. CDR3 size: 17 residues. Per germline, CDR1 MNHEY and CDR2 SVGAGI. CDR3 coding DNA: TGTGCCAGCAGTTACTCAGGTTTGGGGCAGACGTTGTACGAGCAGTACTTC. This codes for CASSYSGLGQTLYEQYF.

As regards this clone: A clone one base away is much larger, so this may be a read error. The V and J genes are TRBV20-1 and TRBJ2-1; D possibly corresponds to TRBD2 (5 bases). Germline V gene data show CDR1 as DFQATT and CDR2 as SNEGSKA (reference sequence). The CDR3 is 16 amino acids. The CDR3 loop reads CSVRAHLLVAGNEQFF. The CDR3 DNA is TGCAGTGTTAGAGCCCATTTACTAGTAGCTGGCAATGAGCAGTTCTTC.

This clone was recorded at least ten times. Other DNA sequences within the sample encode an identical CDR3. The V call is TRBV27, the J call TRBJ1-1, with D possibly matching TRBD1 (6 bases). V lost 11 bases, J lost 1 base, and 17 bases lay in between. CDR1 is MNHEY and CDR2 is SMNVEV in the germline V gene (reference sequence). The CDR3 is made up of 14 amino acids. CDR3: CAGSGENENTEAFF. The CDR3 DNA follows: TGTGCCGGCTCAGGGGAGAACGAGAACACTGAAGCTTTCTTT.